The rows below give T cell receptor beta chains drawn from one sample of a study of shared T cell receptors in the human thymus. Method: immunoSEQ multiplex PCR; TCRdb's copy keeps in-frame clones and lacks some. Of 450,000 to 650,000 clones in the sample, around 82% were seen once. The sample was also linked to a second study, of human thymus T cells.

Sequencing input: thymocytes. The receptors derive from a boy younger than two with a congenital heart defect. Both conserved end residues are part of each CDR3. The D gene is left open where the match is weak. The size entry is marked missing in some rows and otherwise reads once, few, many or a size class.

V	D	size	J	CDR3	DNA
TRBV27	.	.	TRBJ2-7	CASSPNRVLRSYEQYF	TGTGCCAGCAGTCCTAACAGGGTACTACGCTCCTACGAGCAGTACTTC
TRBV11-3	.	.	TRBJ1-1	CASSLDWGVRVTEAFF	TGTGCCAGCAGCTTAGATTGGGGGGTCAGGGTTACTGAAGCTTTCTTT
TRBV5-6	TRBD1	.	TRBJ2-3	CASSLGGQGIAQYF	TGTGCCAGCAGCTTAGGCGGACAGGGGATTGCGCAGTATTTT
TRBV14	.	.	TRBJ2-5	CASSQPNQETQYF	TGTGCCAGCAGCCAACCCAACCAAGAGACCCAGTACTTC
TRBV7-9	TRBD1	.	TRBJ2-7	CASSRDRTSSYEQYF	TGTGCCAGCAGTAGGGACAGGACGTCATCCTACGAGCAGTACTTC
TRBV6-1	.	once	TRBJ1-1	CASSGVTGKLKTEAFF	TGTGCCAGCAGTGGGGTGACAGGAAAGCTTAAAACTGAAGCTTTCTTT
TRBV28	.	.	TRBJ2-1	CASSPRAADEQFF	TGTGCCAGCAGTCCCAGGGCTGCGGATGAGCAGTTCTTC
TRBV10-3	.	.	TRBJ1-1	CAISDLGAPEAFF	TGTGCCATCAGTGATCTTGGGGCCCCTGAAGCTTTCTTT
TRBV28	.	.	TRBJ2-1	CASSLFWWRGCNEQFF	TGTGCCAGCAGTTTGTTTTGGTGGAGGGGTTGCAATGAGCAGTTCTTC
TRBV5-1	.	.	TRBJ1-2	CASSPVGGGELYGYTF	TGCGCCAGCAGCCCGGTCGGTGGCGGGGAACTCTATGGCTACACCTTC
TRBV28	.	.	TRBJ2-1	CASSLYAPQGFIYNEQFF	TGTGCCAGCAGTTTATACGCCCCCCAGGGGTTCATCTACAATGAGCAGTTCTTC
TRBV7-9	.	.	TRBJ2-4	CASGPWGEKGVIQYF	TGTGCCAGCGGCCCCTGGGGGGAGAAGGGCGTCATTCAGTACTTC
TRBV4-3	TRBD2	few	TRBJ2-3	CASSQEMTPGRGTDTQYF	TGCGCCAGCAGCCAAGAGATGACACCGGGGAGGGGAACAGATACGCAGTATTTT
TRBV10-2	.	.	TRBJ2-7	CASGRGAPYEQYF	TGCGCCAGCGGGAGGGGGGCACCCTACGAGCAGTACTTC
TRBV5-1	.	.	TRBJ2-5	CASSLVVSTAPGTQYF	TGCGCCAGCAGCTTGGTGGTTTCCACGGCTCCGGGGACCCAGTACTTC
TRBV9	.	.	TRBJ1-5	CASSPPVGGHNQPQHF	TGTGCCAGCAGCCCACCGGTTGGGGGCCACAATCAGCCCCAGCATTTT
TRBV10-2	TRBD1	.	TRBJ1-5	CASSESRGRRQPQHF	TGCGCCAGCAGTGAGTCCAGGGGGCGACGTCAGCCCCAGCATTTT
TRBV28	.	few	TRBJ1-6	CASQGLNNSPLHF	TGTGCCAGTCAGGGACTAAACAATTCACCCCTCCACTTT
TRBV5-1	.	.	TRBJ1-2	CASSLGRDFCNYGYTF	TGCGCCAGCAGCTTGGGTAGGGACTTCTGTAACTATGGCTACACCTTC
TRBV25-1	.	.	TRBJ2-1	CASTNGGVDEQFF	TGTGCCAGCACGAATGGAGGGGTCGATGAGCAGTTCTTC
TRBV7-2	TRBD2	few	TRBJ2-3	CASSRPRSGRRTDTQYF	TGTGCCAGCAGCCGTCCTAGAAGCGGGAGGCGCACAGATACGCAGTATTTT
TRBV4-3	.	.	TRBJ2-1	CASSLTTRGSYNEQFF	TGCGCCAGCAGCCTCACTACCAGGGGCTCCTACAATGAGCAGTTCTTC
TRBV7-9	TRBD2	.	TRBJ2-1	CASSLERLAGNNEQFF	TGTGCCAGCAGCTTAGAGCGTCTAGCGGGAAACAATGAGCAGTTCTTC
TRBV7-9	.	.	TRBJ2-7	CASSLEGQEQYF	TGTGCCAGCAGCTTGGAGGGGCAGGAGCAGTACTTC